This T cell receptor beta chain was observed in a study of blood T cell repertoires in COVID-19. Cohort 3 donors counted as recovered after two negative PCRs, clearance, or resolved symptoms. The junction had 3 bases not matched to a gene; V was cut back by 8 bases and J by 5 bases. Germline assignment: CDR1 GTSNPN and CDR2 SVGIG (reference sequence). This CDR3 is built from 12 residues. Generated by immunoSEQ multiplex PCR, the TCRdb table keeps only in-frame clones and is missing some. The sample records 200,000 or so clones, 70% to 90% being singletons. Sequences were obtained from PBMCs or T cells enriched from blood (not recorded which). The clonotype originates from a man aged 30 to 39 who had recovered from COVID-19. The chain employs TRBV30 and TRBJ1-4, with TRBD1 identical over 9 bases. As DNA, the CDR3 is TGTGCCGCCGGGACAGGGAATGAAAAACTGTTTTTT. It encodes CAAGTGNEKLFF.